A single T cell receptor (beta chain) is shown here with its context. Its target is not known. Germline V gives CDR1 SGHDN, CDR2 FVKESK. V was shortened by 2 bases and J by 1 base, with 11 bases between the two germline ends. The CDR3 contains 15 residues. This entry comes from a study of T cell repertoires in cytomegalovirus infection. Study-level information: Public TCR beta signature analysis indicated the presence of both CMV infection and matching HLA type. Study-wide results and caveats: Across the ex vivo response, the dominant clonotypes were HLA-C-restricted CMV-specific TCR beta clonotypes.

TCRdb itself ran the reads through MiXCR, one entry per CDR3 protein. This sample yields 650,000 to 900,000 distinct CDR3 sequences, of which about 29% are seen a single time; 10% to 15% belongs to the top ten. The sequence was collected from a human donor in good health (CMV status not recorded). Some clones in this sample may be carry-over from other donors' samples. The rearrangement joins TRBV14 to TRBJ1-1; TRBD1 might be the D (5 bases). The sequenced sample was cultured CD8+ T cells from PBMCs, obtained from culture after CMV antigen stimulation. The DNA of the CDR3 is TGTGCCAGCAGCCAAACCCAGGGAAAGAACACTGAAGCTTTCTTT. It is translated as CASSQTQGKNTEAFF.